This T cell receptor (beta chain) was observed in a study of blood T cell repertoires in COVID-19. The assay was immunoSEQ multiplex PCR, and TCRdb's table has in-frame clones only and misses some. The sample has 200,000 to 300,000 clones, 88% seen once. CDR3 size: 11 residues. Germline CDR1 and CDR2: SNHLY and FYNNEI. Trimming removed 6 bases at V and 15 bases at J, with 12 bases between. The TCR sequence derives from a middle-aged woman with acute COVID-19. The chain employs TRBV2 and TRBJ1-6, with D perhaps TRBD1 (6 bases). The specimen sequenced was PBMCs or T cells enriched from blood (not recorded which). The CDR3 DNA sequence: TGTGCCAGCAGCGAAACAGGGCGCCTCCACTTT. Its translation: CASSETGRLHF.